Shown below are 28 T cell receptor beta chains from a single sample sequenced in a study of cytomegalovirus exposure and HLA in healthy donors. Primers for the PCR totalled 60 Vbeta and 13 Jbeta. Measured with immunoSEQ multiplex PCR; TCRdb has only the in-frame clones, and not every one. The table shows 100,000 to 150,000 clones, with 80% occurring only once. The sequenced sample consisted of PBMCs. Source of these receptors: a man younger than 45 in good health and CMV-seropositive.

V and J are TRBV9 and TRBJ2-7; no clear D. This CDR3 has 13 residues. CDR1 and CDR2 (germline): SGDLS, YYNGEE. V was pared by 0 bases and J by 4 bases, with 8 bases between. CDR3 in amino acids: CASSVATGYEQYF. The CDR3 region has the DNA TGTGCCAGCAGCGTAGCTACGGGTTACGAGCAGTACTTC.

This chain links TRBV7-9 with TRBJ1-1, with D perhaps matching TRBD1 (6 bases). The CDR3 contains 14 residues. From germline, CDR1 is SEHNR and CDR2 FQNEAQ (reference sequence). V dropped 5 bases and J dropped 1 base, with 11 bases sitting between them. The DNA of the CDR3 is TGTGCCAGCAGCCAAGGGGGAGAGAACACTGAAGCTTTCTTT. It yields the protein CASSQGGENTEAFF.

In this sample, this clone turned up a few times. The rearrangement joins TRBV11-1 to TRBJ1-3; no clear D gene. Germline CDR1 SGHAT, CDR2 FQDESV (reference sequence). Trimming shortened V by 3 bases and J by 0 bases, and 18 bases separated the two germline ends. This CDR3 region has 18 residues. CDR3 sequence (DNA): TGTGCCAGCAGCTTGGTCGGCCTAACAGCACACTCTGGAAACACCATATATTTT. Translated: CASSLVGLTAHSGNTIYF.

This chain links TRBV27 with TRBJ2-5, with a weak D call TRBD2 (7 bases). Germline-derived CDR1 and CDR2 are MNHEY and SMNVEV (reference sequence). This CDR3 spans 14 amino acids. V gave up 3 bases and J gave up 4 bases, with 12 bases separating them. This chain's CDR3 is CASSFSRGAETQYF. In DNA, the CDR3 is TGTGCCAGCAGTTTTAGTCGGGGGGCAGAGACCCAGTACTTC.

The V call is TRBV4-1, the J call TRBJ1-2; D remains ambiguous. Trimming took off 5 bases at V and 7 bases at J, with 14 bases between the two ends. CDR1 is MGHRA, CDR2 YSYEKL, per germline. This CDR3 is built from 13 residues. DNA for the CDR3: TGCGCCAGCAGCACTCCAGGAGGGCTTGGCTACACCTTC. It encodes CASSTPGGLGYTF.

The V call is TRBV4-1, the J call TRBJ1-3; D remains unclear. V lost 3 bases and J lost 0, with 9 bases in between. CDR1 is MGHRA and CDR2 is YSYEKL in the germline V gene. This CDR3 is 15 amino acids long. The CDR3 DNA reads TGCGCCAGCAGCCATCCACAGAGCTCTGGAAACACCATATATTTT. This translates into CASSHPQSSGNTIYF.

The chain joins TRBV19 to TRBJ1-4; 7 bases fit TRBD1. J gave up 5 bases and V 6 bases, and 12 bases lay outside the gene matches. There are 16 residues in the CDR3. Germline-derived CDR1 and CDR2 are LNHDA and SQIVND (reference sequence). CDR3 coding DNA: TGTGCCAGTAGCCTAGATCCGGGACAGACCAATGAAAAACTGTTTTTT. It translates to CASSLDPGQTNEKLFF.

CDR3 coding DNA: TGTGCCAGCAGCTTATTGGGACAAGGGCTTAAAAGCTACACCTTC. Its translation: CASSLLGQGLKSYTF. This rearrangement joins TRBV13 to TRBJ1-2; a possible D gene is TRBD1 (6 bases). CDR3 length: 15 residues. The germline V gene encodes CDR1 PRHDT and CDR2 FYEKMQ (reference sequence). Trimming removed 2 bases at V and 9 bases at J, with 19 bases between.

The V call is TRBV11-2, the J call TRBJ1-1; tentative D call: TRBD1 (6 bases). Germline loops: CDR1 SGHAT, CDR2 FQNNGV. V was cut by 3 bases and J by 4 bases, with 9 bases left in between. The CDR3 runs to 13 residues. The CDR3 DNA reads as TGTGCCAGCAGCTTCCAGGGGACCACTGAAGCTTTCTTT. Encoded protein: CASSFQGTTEAFF.

The chain joins TRBV19 to TRBJ2-1; 10 bases agree with TRBD2. Per the germline V gene, CDR1 is LNHDA and CDR2 is SQIVND (reference sequence). The length of the CDR3 is 15 residues. The V segment lost 3 bases and the J segment 8 bases; nucleotides outside the gene matches: 7. The CDR3 spells CASSIPLAGVDEQFF. DNA of the CDR3: TGTGCCAGTAGTATCCCGCTAGCGGGGGTGGATGAGCAGTTCTTC.

The rearrangement links TRBV2 to TRBJ2-5, with D perhaps matching TRBD1 (5 bases). This CDR3 is 14 amino acids long. Germline V lookup: CDR1 SNHLY, CDR2 FYNNEI. The ends were cut back, 6 bases at V and 6 bases at J, with 17 bases in the middle. Written as DNA, the CDR3 is TGTGCCAGCAGAGTACGGCAGGGTCAGCAGACCCAGTACTTC. This codes for CASRVRQGQQTQYF.

This clone was seen more than once but under ten times. The chain has TRBV5-1 and TRBJ2-3, with 7 nucleotides matching TRBD2. The CDR3 has 14 residues. Germline V gene lookup returns CDR1 SGHRS and CDR2 YFSETQ. Trimming cost V 8 bases and J 4 bases; bases outside gene matches: 10. CDR3 amino acids: CASQTGLTSDTQYF. The CDR3 region has the DNA TGCGCCAGTCAGACGGGACTAACTTCAGATACGCAGTATTTT. Full variable domain (rest looked up from reference TRBV5-1 and TRBJ2-3): KAGVTQTPRYLIKTRGQQVTLSCSPISGHRSVSWYQQTPGQGLQFLFEYFSETQRNKGNFPGRFSGRQFSNSRSEMNVSTLELGDSALYLCASQTGLTSDTQYFGPGTRLTVL.

This clone was detected only once. This rearrangement joins TRBV10-1 to TRBJ2-7, with 7 positions matching TRBD1. The germline gives CDR1 WNHNN, CDR2 SYGVQD (reference sequence). J was trimmed by 3 bases and V by 5 bases; bases with no gene match: 4. The CDR3 has 13 amino acids. CDR3 region: CASSFTGDYEQYF. CDR3 bases: TGCGCCAGCAGTTTCACAGGGGACTACGAGCAGTACTTC.

This clone has only one observation. This chain links TRBV15 with TRBJ2-1; the D gene is possibly TRBD1 (6 bases). The ends were cut back, 0 bases at V and 4 bases at J, with 10 bases in the middle. The CDR3 loop spans 15 amino acids. Germline-derived CDR1 and CDR2 are LNHNV and YYDKDF (reference sequence). For the CDR3, the DNA is TGTGCCACCAGCAGAGATTTGAGGGGGTACAATGAGCAGTTCTTC. This sequence encodes CATSRDLRGYNEQFF.

This chain uses TRBV6-6 with TRBJ1-1, with TRBD1 as a possible D gene (5 bases). V shed 0 bases and J shed 3 bases, with 11 bases lying between them. The CDR3 loop spans 15 amino acids. Germline values: CDR1 MNHNY, CDR2 SVGAGI (reference sequence). The chain's CDR3 is CASSYSLLGDTEAFF. The CDR3 DNA reads as TGTGCCAGCAGTTACTCCCTTCTAGGGGACACTGAAGCTTTCTTT.

The CDR3 spells CAISDTGQGYNSPLHF. CDR3 nucleotides: TGTGCCATCAGTGACACCGGACAGGGCTATAATTCACCCCTCCACTTT. The chain carries TRBV10-3 and TRBJ1-6; 8 bases match TRBD1. The CDR3 runs 16 residues. V gave up 3 bases and J gave up 3 bases; unmatched junction bases: 4. Germline values: CDR1 ENHRY, CDR2 SYGVKD.

This clone turned up a few times. This chain uses TRBV10-3 with TRBJ2-1; 10 nucleotides line up with TRBD1. The CDR3 extends over 17 amino acids. V trimming: 2 bases; J trimming: 4 bases; junction bases outside the gene matches: 8. Germline V gene sequence: CDR1 ENHRY, CDR2 SYGVKD. The CDR3 reads CAISEVGTGDGYNEQFF. The CDR3 coding sequence is TGTGCCATCAGTGAGGTCGGGACAGGGGATGGGTACAATGAGCAGTTCTTC.

V usage is TRBV19 and J usage is TRBJ1-1, with D unresolved. Germline lookup yields CDR1 LNHDA and CDR2 SQIVND (reference sequence). V was pared by 5 bases and J by 5 bases, with 12 bases between. This CDR3 is built from 13 residues. CDR3 region: CASSLGRETEAFF. The CDR3 coding sequence is TGTGCCAGTAGTCTTGGTCGGGAGACTGAAGCTTTCTTT.

V and J are TRBV5-1 and TRBJ2-7; D gene uncertain. The CDR3 is 13 residues long. The V gene's germline CDR1 is SGHRS and CDR2 YFSETQ. V lost 4 bases to trimming and J lost 3 bases, with 11 bases between them. This CDR3 is CASSTQADYEQYF. The CDR3 coding sequence is TGCGCCAGCAGCACTCAGGCAGACTACGAGCAGTACTTC.

The chain has TRBV6-1 and TRBJ2-7; perhaps TRBD1 as D (6 bases). The ends were cut back, 7 bases at V and 0 bases at J, with 16 bases in the middle. The CDR3 has 15 residues. The germline CDR1 and CDR2 sequences are MNHNS and SASEGT. CDR3 sequence (DNA): TGTGCCAGCATCAAGGTAGGGGGATCCTCCTACGAGCAGTACTTC. Translating gives CASIKVGGSSYEQYF.

The V gene is TRBV30, the J gene TRBJ1-2, with D possibly being TRBD1 (6 bases). Trimming stripped 3 bases from V and 4 bases from J, with 12 bases between. The CDR3 spans 13 residues. From germline, CDR1 is GTSNPN and CDR2 SVGIG (reference sequence). CDR3 DNA sequence: TGTGCCTGGAGCGAGGACAGCTTCTATGGCTACACCTTC. Translated, it gives CAWSEDSFYGYTF. Supplemented by reference TRBV30 and TRBJ1-2, the full variable domain reads SQTIHQWPATLVQPVGSPLSLECTVEGTSNPNLYWYRQAAGRGLQLLFYSVGIGQISSEVPQNLSASRPQDRQFILSSKKLLLSDSGFYLCAWSEDSFYGYTFGSGTRLTVV.

The chain is built from TRBV6-6 and TRBJ1-5; 8 bases agree with TRBD1. J gave up 2 bases and V 6 bases, and 3 bases lay outside the gene matches. This CDR3 is built from 14 residues. The germline V gene encodes CDR1 MNHNY and CDR2 SVGAGI (reference sequence). As DNA, the CDR3 is TGTGCCAGCAGCCCAGGGGGCGGCAATCAGCCCCAGCATTTT. It codes for CASSPGGGNQPQHF.

This clone has more than one count but fewer than ten. V gene TRBV4-1 combines with J gene TRBJ2-3; the D is unclear. The length of the CDR3 is 13 residues. Germline values: CDR1 MGHRA, CDR2 YSYEKL. The ends were cut back, 0 bases at V and 6 bases at J, with 7 bases in the middle. The CDR3: CASSQESLDTQYF. The CDR3 coding sequence is TGCGCCAGCAGCCAAGAAAGCCTGGATACGCAGTATTTT.

This chain links TRBV19 with TRBJ1-1; D is ambiguous. CDR3 length: 13 amino acids. Trimming pared 8 bases from V and 3 bases from J, leaving 13 bases between. Germline assignment: CDR1 LNHDA and CDR2 SQIVND (reference sequence). The CDR3 here is CASGLRAYTEAFF. CDR3 DNA: TGTGCCAGTGGCTTGAGGGCCTACACTGAAGCTTTCTTT.

The rearrangement joins TRBV5-1 to TRBJ1-1, with 9 bases matching TRBD1. The germline CDR1 and CDR2 sequences are SGHRS and YFSETQ. The CDR3 extends over 16 amino acids. Trimming removed 4 bases from V and 0 bases from J; junction bases left unmatched: 7. The CDR3 protein is CASSPRQGGMNTEAFF. DNA for the CDR3: TGCGCCAGCAGCCCGCGACAGGGGGGGATGAACACTGAAGCTTTCTTT.

This clone occurred a few times. The chain combines TRBV2 with TRBJ1-4; 10 bases align to TRBD1. The germline gives CDR1 SNHLY, CDR2 FYNNEI. J lost 7 bases, V lost 8 bases, and 1 base had no gene match. The CDR3 extends over 12 amino acids. CDR3 region: CASGTGVEKLFF. CDR3 in DNA: TGTGCCAGCGGGACAGGGGTTGAAAAACTGTTTTTT.

V is TRBV11-1 and J is TRBJ2-7, with 7 bases lining up with TRBD1. After removal of 2 bases from V and 4 bases from J, the junction contained 5 bases not matched to a gene. The CDR3 sequence is 14 residues long. The germline V gene encodes CDR1 SGHAT and CDR2 FQDESV (reference sequence). The CDR3 region is CASSLIGGRYEQYF. CDR3 in DNA: TGTGCCAGCAGCTTAATAGGGGGCAGGTACGAGCAGTACTTC.

The chain uses TRBV5-6 and TRBJ2-5; TRBD1 is a possible D gene (6 bases). There are 15 residues in the CDR3. The germline V gene encodes CDR1 SGHDT and CDR2 YYEEEE. The V end was cut by 3 bases, the J end by 0 bases, with 12 bases between. The CDR3 loop reads CASSWLNRDQETQYF. The CDR3 DNA reads TGTGCCAGCAGCTGGCTTAACAGGGACCAAGAGACCCAGTACTTC.